This paragraph covers one T cell receptor beta chain sequence. The junction differs from germline at one of its ends, possibly a read error. The data were taken from a study of blood T cells in healthy people across ages. The use of a sample-barcoded 5' primer and a J-beta primer mix characterized a second PCR of roughly 7 to 12 cycles. TCRdb called the 5' RACE reads again in MiXCR, with one record for every CDR3 protein. The repertoire includes 780,000 or so distinct CDR3 sequences, about 55% of them detected once, and about 42% sits in the top ten. From germline, CDR1 is MNHEY and CDR2 SVGEGT. The CDR3 sequence is 18 residues long.

The chain carries TRBV6-2 or TRBV6-3 and TRBJ2-1; the match to TRBD2 covers 16 bases. Sequenced sample: blood. The TCR originated in a man older than 75 in good health. The CDR3, as DNA: TGTGCCAGCAGTTATGGGACTAGCGGGAGGGCGACCTACAATGTGCAGTTCTTC. Translation: CASSYGTSGRATYNVQFF.